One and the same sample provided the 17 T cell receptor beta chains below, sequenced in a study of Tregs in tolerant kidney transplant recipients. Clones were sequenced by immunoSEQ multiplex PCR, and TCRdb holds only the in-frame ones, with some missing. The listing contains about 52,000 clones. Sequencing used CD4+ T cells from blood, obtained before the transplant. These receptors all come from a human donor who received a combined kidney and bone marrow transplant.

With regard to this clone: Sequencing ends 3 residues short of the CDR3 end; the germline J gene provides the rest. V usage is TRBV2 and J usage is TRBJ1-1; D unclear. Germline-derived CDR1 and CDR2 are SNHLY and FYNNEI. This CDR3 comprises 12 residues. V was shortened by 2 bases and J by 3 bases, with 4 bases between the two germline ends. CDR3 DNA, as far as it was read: TGTGCCAGCAGTGAAAGGGACACTGAA. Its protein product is CASSERDTE. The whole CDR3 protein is CASSERDTEAFF.

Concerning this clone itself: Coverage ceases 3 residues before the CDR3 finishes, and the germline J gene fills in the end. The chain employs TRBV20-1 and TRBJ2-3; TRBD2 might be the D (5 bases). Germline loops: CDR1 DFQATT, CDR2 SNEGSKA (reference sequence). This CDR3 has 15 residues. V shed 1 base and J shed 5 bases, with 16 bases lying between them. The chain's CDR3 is CSARAERLGRDTQYF. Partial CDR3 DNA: TGCAGTGCTAGAGCTGAGCGGTTGGGCAGAGATACG.

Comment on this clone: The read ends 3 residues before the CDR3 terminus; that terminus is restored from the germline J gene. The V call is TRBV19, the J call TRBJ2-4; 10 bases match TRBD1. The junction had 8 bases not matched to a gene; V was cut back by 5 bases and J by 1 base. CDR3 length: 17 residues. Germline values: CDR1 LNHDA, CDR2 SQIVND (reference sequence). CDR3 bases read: TGTGCCAGTAGTGCGGGACAGGGGACGGGGGCCAAAAACATT. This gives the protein CASSAGQGTGAKNI. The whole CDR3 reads CASSAGQGTGAKNIQYF.

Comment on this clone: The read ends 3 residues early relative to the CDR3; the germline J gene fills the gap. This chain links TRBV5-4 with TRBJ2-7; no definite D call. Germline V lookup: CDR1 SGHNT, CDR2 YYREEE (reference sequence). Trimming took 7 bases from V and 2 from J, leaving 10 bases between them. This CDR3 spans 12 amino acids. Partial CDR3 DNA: TGTGCCAGCTCCCAGGCTCCCTACGAG. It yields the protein CASSQAPYE. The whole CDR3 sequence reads CASSQAPYEQYF.

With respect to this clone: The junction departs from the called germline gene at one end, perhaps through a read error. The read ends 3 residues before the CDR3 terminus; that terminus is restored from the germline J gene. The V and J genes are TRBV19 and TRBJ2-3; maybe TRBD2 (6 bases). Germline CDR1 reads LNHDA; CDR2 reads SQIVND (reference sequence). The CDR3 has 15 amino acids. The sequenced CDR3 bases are TGTGCCAGTAGTATCTGGGCGGGAAGCACGGATACG. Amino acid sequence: CASSIWAGSTDT. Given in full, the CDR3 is CASSIWAGSTDTQYF.

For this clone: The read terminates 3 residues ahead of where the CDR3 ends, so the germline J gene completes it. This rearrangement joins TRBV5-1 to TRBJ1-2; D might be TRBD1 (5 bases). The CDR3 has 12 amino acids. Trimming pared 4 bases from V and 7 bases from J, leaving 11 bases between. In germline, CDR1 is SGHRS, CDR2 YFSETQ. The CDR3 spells CASSPGVSGYTF. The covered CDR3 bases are TGCGCCAGCAGCCCGGGGGTCTCTGGC. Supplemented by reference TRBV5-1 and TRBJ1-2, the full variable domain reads KAGVTQTPRYLIKTRGQQVTLSCSPISGHRSVSWYQQTPGQGLQFLFEYFSETQRNKGNFPGRFSGRQFSNSRSEMNVSTLELGDSALYLCASSPGVSGYTFGSGTRLTVV.

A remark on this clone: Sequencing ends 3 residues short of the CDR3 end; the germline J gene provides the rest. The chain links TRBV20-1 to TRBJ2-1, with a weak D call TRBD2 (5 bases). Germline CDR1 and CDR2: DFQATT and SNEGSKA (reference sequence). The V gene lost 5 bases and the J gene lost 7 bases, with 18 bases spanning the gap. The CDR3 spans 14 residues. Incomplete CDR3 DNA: TGCAGTGCTTCACCACTAGGGCGGGTAAATGAG. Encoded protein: CSASPLGRVNE. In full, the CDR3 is CSASPLGRVNEQFF.

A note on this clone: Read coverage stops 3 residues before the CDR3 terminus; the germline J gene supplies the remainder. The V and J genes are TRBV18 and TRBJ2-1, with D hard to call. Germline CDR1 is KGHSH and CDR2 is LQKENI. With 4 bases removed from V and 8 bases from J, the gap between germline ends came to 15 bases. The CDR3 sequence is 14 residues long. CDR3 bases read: TGTGCCAGCTCACGTCTAGTAAAGGAATATGAG. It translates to CASSRLVKEYE. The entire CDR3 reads CASSRLVKEYEQFF. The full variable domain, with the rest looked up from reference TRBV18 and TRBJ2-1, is NAGVMQNPRHLVRRRGQEARLRCSPMKGHSHVYWYRQLPEEGLKFMVYLQKENIIDESGMPKERFSAEFPKEGPSILRIQQVVRGDSAAYFCASSRLVKEYEQFFGPGTRLTVL.

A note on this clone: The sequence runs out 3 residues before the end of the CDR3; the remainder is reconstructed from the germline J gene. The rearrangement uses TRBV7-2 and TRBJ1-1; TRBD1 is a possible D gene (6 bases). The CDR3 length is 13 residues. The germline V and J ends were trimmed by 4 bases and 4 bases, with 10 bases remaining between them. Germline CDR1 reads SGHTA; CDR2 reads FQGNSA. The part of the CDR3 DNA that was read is TGTGCCAGCAGCTACAGGGTCACCACTGAA. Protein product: CASSYRVTTE. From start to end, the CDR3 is CASSYRVTTEAFF.

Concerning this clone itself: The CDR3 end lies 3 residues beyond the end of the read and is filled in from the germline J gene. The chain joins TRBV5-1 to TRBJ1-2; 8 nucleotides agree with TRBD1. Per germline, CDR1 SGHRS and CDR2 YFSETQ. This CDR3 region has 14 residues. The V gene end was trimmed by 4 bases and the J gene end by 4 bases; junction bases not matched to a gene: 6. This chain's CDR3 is CASSEGQGPYGYTF. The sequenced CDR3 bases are TGCGCCAGCAGCGAAGGACAGGGACCCTATGGC.

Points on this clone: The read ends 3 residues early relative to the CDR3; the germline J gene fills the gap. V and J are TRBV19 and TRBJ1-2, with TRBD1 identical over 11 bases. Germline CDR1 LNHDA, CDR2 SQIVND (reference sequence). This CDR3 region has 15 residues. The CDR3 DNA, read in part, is TGTGCCAGTAGTGCGTCGGGACAGGGGGTTCAGGGC. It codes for CASSASGQGVQG. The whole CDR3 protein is CASSASGQGVQGYTF.

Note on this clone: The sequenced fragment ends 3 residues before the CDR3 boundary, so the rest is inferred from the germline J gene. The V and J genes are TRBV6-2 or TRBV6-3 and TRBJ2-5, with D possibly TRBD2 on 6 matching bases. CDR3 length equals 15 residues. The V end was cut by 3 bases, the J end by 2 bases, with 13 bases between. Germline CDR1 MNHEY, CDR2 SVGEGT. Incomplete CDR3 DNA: TGTGCCAGCAGTTATGAGGTGGGGGGACAAGAGACC. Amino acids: CASSYEVGGQET. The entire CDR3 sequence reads CASSYEVGGQETQYF.

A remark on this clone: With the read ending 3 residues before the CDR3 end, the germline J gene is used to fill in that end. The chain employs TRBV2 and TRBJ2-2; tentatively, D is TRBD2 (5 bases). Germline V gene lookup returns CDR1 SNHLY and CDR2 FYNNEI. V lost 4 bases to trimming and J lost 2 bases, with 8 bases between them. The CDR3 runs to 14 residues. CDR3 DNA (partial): TGTGCCAGCAGTGGAGGGTTTAACACCGGGGAG. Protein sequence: CASSGGFNTGE. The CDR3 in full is CASSGGFNTGELFF.

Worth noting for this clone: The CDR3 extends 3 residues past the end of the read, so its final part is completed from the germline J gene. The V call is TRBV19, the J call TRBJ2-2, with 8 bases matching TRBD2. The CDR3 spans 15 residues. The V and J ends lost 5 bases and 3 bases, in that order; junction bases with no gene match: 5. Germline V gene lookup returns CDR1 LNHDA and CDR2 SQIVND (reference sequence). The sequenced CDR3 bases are TGTGCCAGTAGTGAGAGCGGGAGTGACACCGGGGAG. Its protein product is CASSESGSDTGE. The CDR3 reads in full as CASSESGSDTGELFF.

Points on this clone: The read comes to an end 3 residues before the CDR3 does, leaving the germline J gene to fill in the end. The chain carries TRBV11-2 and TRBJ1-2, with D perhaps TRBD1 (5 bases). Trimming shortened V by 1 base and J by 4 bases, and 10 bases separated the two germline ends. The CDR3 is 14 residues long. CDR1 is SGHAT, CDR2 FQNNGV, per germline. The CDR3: CASSLGQSVYGYTF. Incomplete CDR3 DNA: TGTGCCAGCAGCTTAGGACAGTCGGTCTATGGC.

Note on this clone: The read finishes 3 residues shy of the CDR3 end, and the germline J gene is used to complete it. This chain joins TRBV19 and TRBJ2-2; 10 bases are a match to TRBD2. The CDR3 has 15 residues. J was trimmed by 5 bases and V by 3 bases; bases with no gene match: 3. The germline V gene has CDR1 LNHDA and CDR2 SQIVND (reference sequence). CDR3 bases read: TGTGCCAGTAGTATTGGACTAGCGGCTACCGGGGAG. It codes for CASSIGLAATGE. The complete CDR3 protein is CASSIGLAATGELFF.

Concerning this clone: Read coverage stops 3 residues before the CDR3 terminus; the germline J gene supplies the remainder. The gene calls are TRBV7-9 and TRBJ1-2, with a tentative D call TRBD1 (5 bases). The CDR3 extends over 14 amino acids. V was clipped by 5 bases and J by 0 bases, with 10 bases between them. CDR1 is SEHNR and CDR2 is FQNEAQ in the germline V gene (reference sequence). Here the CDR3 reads CASSLTAANYGYTF. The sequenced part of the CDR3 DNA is TGTGCCAGCAGCCTGACAGCAGCTAACTATGGC.